This T cell receptor beta chain was obtained from a study of CD8 T cells in Susac syndrome. Sequencing of TCR beta was performed on blood CD8+ T cells and on blood CD4+ T cells. The multiple sclerosis control group consisted of treatment-naive patients whose relapsing-remitting disease, which was either stable or active, fulfilled revised McDonald criteria. Study-wide results and limits: The study recognized that the number of individuals in its TCR sequencing and HLA analysis was relatively small.

Germline V gene data show CDR1 as SGHTA and CDR2 as FQGNSA. The CDR3 covers 16 residues. Germline trimming cut 5 bases from V and 12 bases from J; bases unmatched to any gene: 19. This clonotype was observed a single time. What it recognizes is unknown. RNA was extracted with the RNeasy kit, and a quantity of roughly 0.5 to 1 ug was reverse transcribed using random hexamers. Across 54 Vbeta and 13 Jbeta, immunoSEQ multiplex PCR amplified TCR beta CDR3. Using its own MiXCR run on the immunoSEQ multiplex PCR reads, TCRdb lists one record per CDR3 protein. This sample yields 150,000 or so distinct CDR3 sequences, of which roughly 95% are seen a single time; roughly 0.1% belongs to the top ten.

This clonotype was sampled from a human donor with multiple sclerosis. This rearrangement joins TRBV7-2 to TRBJ1-1; 9 nucleotides line up with TRBD1. Input material: CD4+ T cells from PBMCs. The CDR3 spells CASSPSFAGTGRRTFF. The CDR3 DNA is TGTGCCAGCAGCCCCTCTTTCGCCGGGACAGGGAGGAGGACTTTCTTT. The variable domain in full, with the rest retrieved from reference TRBV7-2 and TRBJ1-1, is GAGVSQSPSNKVTEKGKDVELRCDPISGHTALYWYRQSLGQGLEFLIYFQGNSAPDKSGLPSDRFSAERTGGSVSTLTIQRTQQEDSAVYLCASSPSFAGTGRRTFFGQGTRLTVV.